This TCR beta chain comes out of a study of post-analysis software for immune sequencing data. As for the study in general: The disease courses covered relapsing-remitting, secondary progressive and progressive-relapsing multiple sclerosis.

Overall study results and limits: Significantly lower normalized Chao1 diversity was seen in multiple sclerosis patients than in controls. With TRBV5-6, TRBV5-1 and TRBV20-1 included, 4 to 6 TRBV segments were more frequent in patients than in controls.

Notes on this clonotype: The target antigen is unknown.

TCR beta cDNA libraries had unique molecular identifiers. T cells, about 0.9 to 10 million of them, yielded 500,000 or so cDNA molecules. TCRdb re-called the PCR reads through MiXCR, storing one row per CDR3 protein. The sample lists roughly 870,000 distinct CDR3 sequences; about 57% were seen once. In germline, CDR1 is SGHAT, CDR2 FQNNGV. Trimming pared 6 bases from V and 0 bases from J, leaving 9 bases between. The CDR3 runs 14 residues. The sample comprised blood. This rearrangement joins TRBV11-2 to TRBJ2-1, with unresolved D. The sequence was collected from a girl aged 10 to 17 with multiple sclerosis. CDR3 protein: CASRGSSSYNEQFF. DNA for the CDR3: TGTGCCAGCAGAGGTTCATCCTCCTACAATGAGCAGTTCTTC.